Listed below are T cell receptor beta chains from one sample, sequenced in a study of blood T cells in healthy people across ages. Each CDR3 protein is one row after TCRdb ran MiXCR on the 5' RACE reads. The sample has about 970,000 distinct CDR3 sequences; roughly 51% are singletons. Sample: blood. Source of these receptors: a woman aged 55-75 years in good health. Both conserved end residues are part of each CDR3.

CDR3aa	v_gene	j_gene
CASKLAGVNTGELFF	TRBV6-5	TRBJ2-2
CASSFWADTQYF	TRBV12-3/TRBV12-4	TRBJ2-3
CATSQGAHQPQHF	TRBV24-1	TRBJ1-5
CASSLRDIPYEQYF	TRBV12-3/TRBV12-4	-
CASSVTSGRNTQYF	TRBV9	TRBJ2-3
CASRIQGDYGYTF	TRBV28	TRBJ1-2
CASTPRWTGLTDTQYF	TRBV4-1	TRBJ2-3
CSAVVPGLAGEEQYF	TRBV20-1	TRBJ2-4
CASSRDPPSGETQYF	TRBV14	TRBJ2-5
CASSDGTGTTYEQYF	TRBV6-1	-
CASSQGAGVYNEQYF	TRBV12-3/TRBV12-4	-
CSARRSGPYNEQFF	TRBV20-1	TRBJ2-1
CASSWGYTQYF	TRBV12-3/TRBV12-4	TRBJ2-3
CASIRDRDYEQYF	TRBV6-1	-
CASSPEPGRARQETQYF	TRBV5-1	TRBJ2-5
CASSVVAGPREDTQYF	TRBV9	TRBJ2-3
CASSVGWDLETQYF	TRBV9	TRBJ2-5
CASSQELSSYEQYF	TRBV14	TRBJ2-7
CASRWDGAYEQYF	TRBV2	-
CASSLAGGPPDTQYF	TRBV7-2	TRBJ2-3
CATSGLGNYGYTF	TRBV15	TRBJ1-2
CALRSGRWDKNIQYF	TRBV30	TRBJ2-4
CSAPSRDSNEQYF	TRBV20-1	-